In its sample, the clone carrying this T cell receptor beta chain was seen a few times. V lost 4 bases and J lost 2, with 14 bases in between. This CDR3 contains 15 residues. Germline CDR1 and CDR2: LGHNA and YNFKEQ. This specimen comes from a study of tumour-infiltrating T cells in Burkitt lymphoma. About the research overall: Patients covered every epidemiological subtype of Burkitt lymphoma.

The method was immunoSEQ multiplex PCR; TCRdb's version includes in-frame clones alone and lacks a portion of them. The table has about 2,500 clones, about 14% seen once. Specimen: tumor tissue. The chain links TRBV4-2 to TRBJ1-1; no clear D gene. The clonotype originates from a human donor with Burkitt lymphoma. CDR3 sequence reads: CASSRRGSRNTEAFF. The CDR3 nucleotides are TGTGCCAGCAGCCGCAGAGGGAGCCGAAACACTGAAGCTTTCTTT.